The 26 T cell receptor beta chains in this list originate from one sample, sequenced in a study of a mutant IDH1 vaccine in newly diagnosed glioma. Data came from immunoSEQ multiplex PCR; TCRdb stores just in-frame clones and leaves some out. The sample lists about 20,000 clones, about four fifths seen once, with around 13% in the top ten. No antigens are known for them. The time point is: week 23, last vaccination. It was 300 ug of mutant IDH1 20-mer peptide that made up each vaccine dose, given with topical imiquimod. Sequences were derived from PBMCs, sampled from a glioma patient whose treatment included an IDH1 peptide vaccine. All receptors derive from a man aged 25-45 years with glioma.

CDR3 sequence: CASSPGTPRETQYF. CDR3 bases: TGTGCCAGCAGCCCAGGCACCCCCCGGGAGACCCAGTACTTC. The chain recombines TRBV14 with TRBJ2-5; the D is unclear. Germline lookup yields CDR1 SGHDN and CDR2 FVKESK. V lost 4 bases and J 5 bases, leaving 14 bases between the germline ends. There are 14 residues in the CDR3.

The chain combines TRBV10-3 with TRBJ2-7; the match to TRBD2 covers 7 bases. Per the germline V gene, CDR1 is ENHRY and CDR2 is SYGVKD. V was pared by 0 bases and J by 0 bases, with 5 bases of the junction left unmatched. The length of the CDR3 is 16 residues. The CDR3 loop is CAISESASGYSYEQYF. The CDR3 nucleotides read TGTGCCATCAGTGAGTCGGCTAGCGGTTACTCCTACGAGCAGTACTTC.

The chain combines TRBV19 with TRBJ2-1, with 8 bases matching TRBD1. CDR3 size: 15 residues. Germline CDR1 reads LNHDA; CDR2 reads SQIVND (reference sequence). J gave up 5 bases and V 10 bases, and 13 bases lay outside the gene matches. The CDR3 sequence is CATKKGQGVDNEQFF. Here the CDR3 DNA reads TGTGCCACCAAAAAAGGACAGGGAGTGGACAATGAGCAGTTCTTC.

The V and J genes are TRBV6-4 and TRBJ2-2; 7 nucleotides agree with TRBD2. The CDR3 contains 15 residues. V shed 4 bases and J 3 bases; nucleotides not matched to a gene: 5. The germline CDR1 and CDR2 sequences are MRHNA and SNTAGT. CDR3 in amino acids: CASSAVRGDTGELFF. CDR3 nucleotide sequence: TGTGCCAGCAGTGCCGTCCGGGGGGACACCGGGGAGCTGTTTTTT.

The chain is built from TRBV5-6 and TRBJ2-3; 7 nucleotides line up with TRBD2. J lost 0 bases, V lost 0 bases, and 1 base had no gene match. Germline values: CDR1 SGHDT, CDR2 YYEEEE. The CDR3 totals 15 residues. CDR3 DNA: TGTGCCAGCAGCTTGGCCGGGGGGAGCACAGATACGCAGTATTTT. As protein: CASSLAGGSTDTQYF.

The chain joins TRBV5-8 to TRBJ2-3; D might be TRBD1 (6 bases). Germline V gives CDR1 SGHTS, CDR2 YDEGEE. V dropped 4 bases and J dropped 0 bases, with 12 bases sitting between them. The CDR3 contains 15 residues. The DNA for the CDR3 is TGTGCCAGCAGCGGACAGTTCACTAGCACAGATACGCAGTATTTT. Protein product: CASSGQFTSTDTQYF.

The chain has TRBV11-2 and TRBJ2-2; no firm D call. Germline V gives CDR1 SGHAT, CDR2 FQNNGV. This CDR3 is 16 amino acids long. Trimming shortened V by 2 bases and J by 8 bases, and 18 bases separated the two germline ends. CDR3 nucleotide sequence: TGTGCCAGCAGCTTAACAGTTGTGGGATATGCGGGGGAGCTGTTTTTT. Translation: CASSLTVVGYAGELFF.

CDR3 in amino acids: CASSDEAGGPNEQFF. Written as DNA, the CDR3 is TGTGCCAGCAGTGACGAAGCGGGAGGGCCCAATGAGCAGTTCTTC. The V call is TRBV6-4, the J call TRBJ2-1; 10 bases map to TRBD2. The CDR3 extends over 15 amino acids. Germline V gives CDR1 MRHNA, CDR2 SNTAGT. The junction had 4 bases not matched to a gene; V was cut back by 2 bases and J by 6 bases.

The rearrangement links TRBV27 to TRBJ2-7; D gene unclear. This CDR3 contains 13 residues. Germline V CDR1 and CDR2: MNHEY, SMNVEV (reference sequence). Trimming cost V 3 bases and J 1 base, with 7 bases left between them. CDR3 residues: CASSLAQSYEQYF. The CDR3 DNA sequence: TGTGCCAGCAGTTTGGCCCAATCCTACGAGCAGTACTTC.

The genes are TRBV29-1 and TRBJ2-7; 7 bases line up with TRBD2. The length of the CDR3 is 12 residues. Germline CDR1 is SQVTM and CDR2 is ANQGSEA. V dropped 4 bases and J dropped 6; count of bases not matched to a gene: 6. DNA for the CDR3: TGCAGCGTTGCCCGGGGGAGGGGCGAGCAGTACTTC. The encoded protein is CSVARGRGEQYF.

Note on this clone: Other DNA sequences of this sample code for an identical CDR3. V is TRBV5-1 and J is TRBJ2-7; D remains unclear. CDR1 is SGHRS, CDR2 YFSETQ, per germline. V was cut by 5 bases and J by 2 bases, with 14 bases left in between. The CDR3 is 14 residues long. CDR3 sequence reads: CASSSDGLPYEQYF. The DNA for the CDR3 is TGCGCCAGCAGTAGTGATGGCCTCCCCTACGAGCAGTACTTC. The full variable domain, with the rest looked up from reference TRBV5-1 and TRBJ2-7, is KAGVTQTPRYLIKTRGQQVTLSCSPISGHRSVSWYQQTPGQGLQFLFEYFSETQRNKGNFPGRFSGRQFSNSRSEMNVSTLELGDSALYLCASSSDGLPYEQYFGPGTRLTVT.

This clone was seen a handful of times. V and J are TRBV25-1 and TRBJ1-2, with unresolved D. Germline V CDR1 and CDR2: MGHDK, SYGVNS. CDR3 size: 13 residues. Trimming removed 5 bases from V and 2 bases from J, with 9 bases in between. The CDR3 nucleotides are TGTGCCAGCAGTACGCAAGAAAACTATGGCTACACCTTC. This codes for CASSTQENYGYTF.

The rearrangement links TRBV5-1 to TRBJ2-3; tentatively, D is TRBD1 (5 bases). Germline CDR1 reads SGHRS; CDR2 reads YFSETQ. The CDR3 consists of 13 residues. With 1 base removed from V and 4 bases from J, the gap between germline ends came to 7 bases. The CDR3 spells CASSLLGADTQYF. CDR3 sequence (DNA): TGCGCCAGCAGCTTGTTAGGGGCAGATACGCAGTATTTT.

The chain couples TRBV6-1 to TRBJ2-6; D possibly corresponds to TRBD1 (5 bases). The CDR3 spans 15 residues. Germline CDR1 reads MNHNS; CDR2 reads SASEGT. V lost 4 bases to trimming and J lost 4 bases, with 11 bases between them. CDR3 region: CASSGGRAGANVLTF. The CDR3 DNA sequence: TGTGCCAGCAGTGGGGGCAGGGCGGGGGCCAACGTCCTGACTTTC.

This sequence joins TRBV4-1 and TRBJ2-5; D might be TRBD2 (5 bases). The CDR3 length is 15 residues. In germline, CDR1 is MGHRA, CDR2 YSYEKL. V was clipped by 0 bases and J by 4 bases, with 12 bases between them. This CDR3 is CASSQDGRRGETQYF. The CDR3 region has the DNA TGCGCCAGCAGCCAAGACGGCAGACGGGGAGAGACCCAGTACTTC.

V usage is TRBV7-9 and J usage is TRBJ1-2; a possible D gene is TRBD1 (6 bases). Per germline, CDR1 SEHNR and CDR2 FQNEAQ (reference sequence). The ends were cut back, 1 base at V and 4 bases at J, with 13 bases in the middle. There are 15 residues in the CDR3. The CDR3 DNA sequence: TGTGCCAGCAGCTTAGTCGGGGTAGGGGGCTATGGCTACACCTTC. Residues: CASSLVGVGGYGYTF.

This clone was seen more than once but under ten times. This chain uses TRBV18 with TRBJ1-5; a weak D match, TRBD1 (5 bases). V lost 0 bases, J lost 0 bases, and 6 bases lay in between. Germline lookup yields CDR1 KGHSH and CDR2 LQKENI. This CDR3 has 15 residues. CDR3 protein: CASSPPGDSNQPQHF. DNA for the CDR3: TGTGCCAGCTCACCACCGGGGGATAGCAATCAGCCCCAGCATTTT.

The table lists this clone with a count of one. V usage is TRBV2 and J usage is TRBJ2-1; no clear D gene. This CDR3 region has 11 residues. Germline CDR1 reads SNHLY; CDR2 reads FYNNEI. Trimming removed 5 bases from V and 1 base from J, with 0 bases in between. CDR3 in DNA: TGTGCCAGCAGTTCCTACAATGAGCAGTTCTTC. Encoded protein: CASSSYNEQFF.

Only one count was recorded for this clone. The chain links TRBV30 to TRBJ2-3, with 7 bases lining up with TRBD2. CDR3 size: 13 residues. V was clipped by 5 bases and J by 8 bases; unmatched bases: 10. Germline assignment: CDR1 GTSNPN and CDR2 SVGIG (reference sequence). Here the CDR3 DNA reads TGTGCCTGGTCGAACGGGGGGTCGGCTACGCAGTATTTT. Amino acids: CAWSNGGSATQYF.

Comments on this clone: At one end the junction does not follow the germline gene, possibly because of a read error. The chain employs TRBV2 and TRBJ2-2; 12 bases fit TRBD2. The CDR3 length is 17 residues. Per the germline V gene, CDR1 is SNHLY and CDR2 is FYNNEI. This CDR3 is CAGSQLAGGANTGELFF. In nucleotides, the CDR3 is TGTGCCGGCAGTCAACTAGCGGGAGGCGCGAACACCGGGGAGCTGTTTTTT. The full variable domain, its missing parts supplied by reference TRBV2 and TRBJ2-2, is EPEVTQTPSHQVTQMGQEVILRCVPISNHLYFYWYRQILGQKVEFLVSFYNNEISEKSEIFDDQFSVERPDGSNFTLKIRSTKLEDSAMYFCAGSQLAGGANTGELFFGEGSRLTVL.

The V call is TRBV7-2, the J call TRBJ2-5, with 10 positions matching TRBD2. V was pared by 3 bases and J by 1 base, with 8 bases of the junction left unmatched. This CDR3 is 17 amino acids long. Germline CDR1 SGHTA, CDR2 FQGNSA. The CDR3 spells CASSFPLAGDSQETQYF. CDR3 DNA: TGTGCCAGCAGCTTTCCCCTAGCGGGAGATTCCCAAGAGACCCAGTACTTC. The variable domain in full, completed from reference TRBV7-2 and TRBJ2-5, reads GAGVSQSPSNKVTEKGKDVELRCDPISGHTALYWYRQSLGQGLEFLIYFQGNSAPDKSGLPSDRFSAERTGGSVSTLTIQRTQQEDSAVYLCASSFPLAGDSQETQYFGPGTRLLVL.

The DNA for the CDR3 is TGTGCCAGCAGTTTATATATCCGGGGCCAGCCCCAGCATTTT. Residues: CASSLYIRGQPQHF. The rearrangement joins TRBV27 to TRBJ1-5; possible D gene TRBD1, 5 bases. CDR1 is MNHEY, CDR2 SMNVEV, per germline (reference sequence). The CDR3 contains 14 residues. Trimming left V 1 base short and J 7 bases short, with 11 bases between.

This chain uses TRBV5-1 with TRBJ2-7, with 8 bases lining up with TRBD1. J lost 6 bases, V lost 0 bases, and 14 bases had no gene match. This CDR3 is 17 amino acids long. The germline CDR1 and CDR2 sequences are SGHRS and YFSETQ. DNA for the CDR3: TGCGCCAGCAGCTTGGGGGGTTGGAGACAGGGGCGCCTCGAGCAGTACTTC. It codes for CASSLGGWRQGRLEQYF.

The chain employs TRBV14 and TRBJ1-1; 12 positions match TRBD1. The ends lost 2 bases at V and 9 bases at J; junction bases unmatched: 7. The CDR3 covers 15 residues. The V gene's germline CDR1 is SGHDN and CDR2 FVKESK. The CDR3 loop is CASSQTGTGGPQAFF. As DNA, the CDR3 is TGTGCCAGCAGCCAAACCGGGACAGGGGGCCCCCAAGCTTTCTTT.

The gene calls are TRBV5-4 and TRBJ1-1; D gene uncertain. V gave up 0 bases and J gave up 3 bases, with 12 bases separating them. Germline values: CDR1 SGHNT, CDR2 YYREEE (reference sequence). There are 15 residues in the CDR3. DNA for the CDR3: TGTGCCAGCAGCTTGGCCGGACTTTGGGACACTGAAGCTTTCTTT. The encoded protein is CASSLAGLWDTEAFF.

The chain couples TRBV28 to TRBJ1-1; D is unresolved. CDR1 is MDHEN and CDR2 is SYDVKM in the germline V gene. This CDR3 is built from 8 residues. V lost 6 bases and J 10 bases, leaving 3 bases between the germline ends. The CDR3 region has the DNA TGTGCCAGCAGCACAGCTTTCTTT. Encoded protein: CASSTAFF. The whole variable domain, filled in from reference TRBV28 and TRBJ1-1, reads DVKVTQSSRYLVKRTGEKVFLECVQDMDHENMFWYRQDPGLGLRLIYFSYDVKMKEKGDIPEGYSVSREKKERFSLILESASTNQTSMYLCASSTAFFGQGTRLTVV.